Listed below are T cell receptor beta chains from one sample, sequenced in a study of blood T cell repertoires in COVID-19. The repertoire was sequenced with immunoSEQ multiplex PCR; TCRdb's copy has only in-frame clones and lacks some. The profile shows approximately 200,000 clones, around 80% of them singletons. Sequenced sample: PBMCs or T cells enriched from blood (not recorded which). These TCRs come from a middle-aged woman with acute COVID-19. Both conserved end residues are trimmed from each CDR3.

V,J,CDR3
TRBV11-3,TRBJ2-2,ASSLELAGLNTGELF
TRBV27,TRBJ2-7,ASSARQGPYEQY
TRBV10-3,TRBJ1-3,AISDRGGGNTIY
TRBV19,TRBJ1-5,ASSMGQGGRQPQH
TRBV7-9,TRBJ2-1,ASSSTRLAGGGDEQF
TRBV28,TRBJ1-1,ASIQGGLNTEAF
TRBV2,TRBJ1-1,ASSPSAGAGRAF
TRBV14,TRBJ1-1,ASSQDQGAGNTEAF
TRBV3-1/TRBV3-2,TRBJ1-4,ASSQDGGVAEKLF
TRBV28,TRBJ1-1,ASSNPGGTEAF
TRBV6-5,TRBJ1-1,ASTRSDRGGEAF
TRBV6-1,TRBJ1-2,ASSEQGENGYT
TRBV6-6,TRBJ2-7,ASSDRRGISYEQY
TRBV3-1/TRBV3-2,TRBJ1-5,ASSQLAGPQH
TRBV27,TRBJ2-6,ASSLGGANVLT
TRBV5-8,TRBJ1-3,ASQSSGNTIY
TRBV9,TRBJ1-2,ASSESLGEGYGYT
TRBV11-2,TRBJ1-5,ASSLDRVNQPQH
TRBV28,TRBJ2-5,ASSLTSGPVETQY
TRBV7-8,TRBJ1-6,ASSSTGKNSPLH
TRBV7-9,TRBJ2-1,ASSTPLGTSGGYEQF
TRBV3-1/TRBV3-2,TRBJ2-7,ASSRIQGPYEQY
TRBV5-4,TRBJ1-1,ASSVDRGTEAF
TRBV30,TRBJ2-5,AWRSAGGKETQY
TRBV25-1,TRBJ1-1,ASSQAGEGTEAF
TRBV19,TRBJ1-2,ASSISGRSGYT
TRBV12-3/TRBV12-4,TRBJ1-5,ASSLGGQPQH
TRBV5-4,TRBJ2-1,ASSLGGTGPNEQF
TRBV28,TRBJ1-5,ASGGSNQPQH
TRBV24-1,TRBJ2-2,ATSEPSGTSGGARPGELF
TRBV7-6,TRBJ1-2,ASSLVGNTGNYGYT
TRBV7-9,TRBJ1-1,ASSLEQALEAF
TRBV10-1,TRBJ1-4,ASSGTGTSEKLF
TRBV7-2,TRBJ1-2,ASSLRQGYYGYT
TRBV28,TRBJ1-1,ASRWSGQVNTEAF
TRBV27,TRBJ2-1,ASSNRGTLPLNEQF
TRBV27,TRBJ2-7,ASSLQPGQGSYEQY
TRBV6-5,TRBJ1-1,ASSFRTGLSGTEAF
TRBV3-1/TRBV3-2,TRBJ2-3,ASSPRDRKDTQY
TRBV28,TRBJ1-5,ASDGGVGEPQH
TRBV27,TRBJ2-5,ASSQDRGPGETQY
TRBV7-6,TRBJ1-2,ASSSPGLPGYGYT
TRBV6-5,TRBJ1-1,ASRGQGMNTEAF
TRBV9,TRBJ1-1,ASSATAGIHLNTEAF
TRBV28,TRBJ2-3,ASSLAGGPLDTQY
TRBV10-3,TRBJ1-2,AASQGDYGYT
TRBV2,TRBJ1-2,ASRTGGWHYGYT
TRBV11-3,TRBJ2-1,ASSLDGGRRNNEQF
TRBV18,TRBJ1-2,ASSPRGTADGYT
TRBV3-1/TRBV3-2,TRBJ1-2,ASSPQGVGYGYT
TRBV18,TRBJ1-1,ASSPVDRSAEAF
TRBV3-1/TRBV3-2,TRBJ2-1,ASSPVYKTGGGGNEQF
TRBV4-3,TRBJ2-6,ASSQDQAVNSGANVLT